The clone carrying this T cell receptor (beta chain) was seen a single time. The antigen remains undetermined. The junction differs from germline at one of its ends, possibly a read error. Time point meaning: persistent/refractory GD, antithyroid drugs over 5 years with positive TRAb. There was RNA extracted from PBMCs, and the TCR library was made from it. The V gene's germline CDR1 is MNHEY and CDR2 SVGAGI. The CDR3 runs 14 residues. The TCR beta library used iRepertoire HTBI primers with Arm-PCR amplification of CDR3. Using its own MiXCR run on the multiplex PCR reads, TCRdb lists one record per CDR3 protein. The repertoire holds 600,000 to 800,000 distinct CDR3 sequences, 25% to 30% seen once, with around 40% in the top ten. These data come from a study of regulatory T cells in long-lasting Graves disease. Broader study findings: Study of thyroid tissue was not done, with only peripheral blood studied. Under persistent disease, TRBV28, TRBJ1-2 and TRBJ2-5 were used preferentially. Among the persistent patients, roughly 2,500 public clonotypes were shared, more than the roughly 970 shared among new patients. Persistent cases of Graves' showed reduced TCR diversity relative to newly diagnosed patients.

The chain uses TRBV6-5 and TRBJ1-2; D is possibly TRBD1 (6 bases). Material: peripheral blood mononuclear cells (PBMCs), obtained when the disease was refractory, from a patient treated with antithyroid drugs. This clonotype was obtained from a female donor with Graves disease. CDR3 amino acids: CASSYSLGGYGCTF. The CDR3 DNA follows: TGTGCCAGCAGTTACTCGTTAGGGGGGTATGGCTGCACCTTC.